Each of the 11 T cell receptor beta chains below was sequenced from the same sample in a study of identical twins. One entry per CDR3 protein, called by TCRdb with MiXCR from the 5' RACE reads. In the table there are hundreds of thousands of distinct CDR3 sequences, 18% of which are singletons. These data also formed part of another study, on T cells expressing NK-cell markers.

Sequences were obtained from PBMCs. The receptors here all came from a young woman in good health.

There are a few counts of this clonotype. This chain connects TRBV10-3 to TRBJ2-5, with D possibly matching TRBD1 (6 bases). CDR1 is ENHRY and CDR2 is SYGVKD in the germline V gene. Trimming cost V 2 bases and J 3 bases, with 7 bases left between them. The CDR3 loop spans 13 amino acids. The CDR3 sequence: CAISEGQKETQYF. In nucleotides, the CDR3 is TGTGCCATCAGTGAGGGACAGAAAGAGACCCAGTACTTC.

This chain uses TRBV7-9 with TRBJ2-2, with TRBD1 matching 8 bases. V was clipped by 5 bases and J by 4 bases; unmatched bases: 6. Per germline, CDR1 SEHNR and CDR2 FQNEAQ (reference sequence). This CDR3 comprises 15 residues. The CDR3 nucleotides read TGTGCCAGCAGCCGGATAGGGACAGGCACCGGGGAGCTGTTTTTT. It specifies CASSRIGTGTGELFF. Full variable domain (missing parts from reference TRBV7-9 and TRBJ2-2): DTGVSQNPRHKITKRGQNVTFRCDPISEHNRLYWYRQTLGQGPEFLTYFQNEAQLEKSRLLSDRFSAERPKGSFSTLEIQRTEQGDSAMYLCASSRIGTGTGELFFGEGSRLTVL.

The gene calls are TRBV18 and TRBJ2-5; 8 bases match TRBD1. CDR3 size: 15 residues. V trimming: 4 bases; J trimming: 2 bases; junction bases outside the gene matches: 6. Germline CDR1 and CDR2: KGHSH and LQKENI. CDR3 loop: CASSRVGTGQETQYF. The CDR3 DNA sequence: TGTGCCAGCTCACGCGTCGGGACAGGTCAAGAGACCCAGTACTTC.

This clonotype came up a few times. Here the CDR3 DNA reads TGTGCCAGCAGCTTTCGGTACGGGGACAATGAGCAGTTCTTC. Its translation: CASSFRYGDNEQFF. The J gene is TRBJ2-1, the V gene TRBV7-2, with D perhaps TRBD2 (5 bases). The CDR3 length is 14 residues. CDR1 is SGHTA, CDR2 FQGNSA, per germline. V was trimmed by 3 bases and J by 5 bases, leaving 11 bases between them.

The sample holds many counts of this clonotype. V and J are TRBV5-6 and TRBJ2-1; a weak D match, TRBD2 (6 bases). The CDR3 is 12 amino acids. Trimming cost V 5 bases and J 6 bases, with 9 bases left between them. The V gene's germline CDR1 is SGHDT and CDR2 YYEEEE. The CDR3 sequence: CASSLTSNEQFF. The CDR3 coding sequence is TGTGCCAGCAGTCTGACTAGCAATGAGCAGTTCTTC.

This clonotype was recorded a few times. The V and J genes are TRBV10-3 and TRBJ2-3; D unresolved. With 4 bases removed from V and 1 base from J, the gap between germline ends came to 9 bases. From germline, CDR1 is ENHRY and CDR2 SYGVKD. CDR3 length: 14 residues. CDR3 protein: CAISGSGGTDTQYF. The CDR3, as DNA: TGTGCCATCAGTGGTTCTGGAGGCACAGATACGCAGTATTTT.

The gene calls are TRBV7-2 and TRBJ2-3; tentatively, D is TRBD2 (5 bases). CDR1 and CDR2 (germline): SGHTA, FQGNSA. CDR3 length equals 14 residues. Trimming removed 6 bases from V and 0 bases from J, with 10 bases in between. CDR3 DNA: TGTGCCAGCAGGCCCTGGACTAGCACAGATACGCAGTATTTT. It is translated as CASRPWTSTDTQYF.

The chain employs TRBV15 and TRBJ2-2, with D possibly matching TRBD1 (5 bases). The germline V and J ends were trimmed by 0 bases and 4 bases, with 9 bases remaining between them. Per the germline V gene, CDR1 is LNHNV and CDR2 is YYDKDF (reference sequence). The CDR3 spans 15 residues. The CDR3 nucleotides read TGTGCCACCAGCAGAGAGTACAGGACCACCGGGGAGCTGTTTTTT. This translates into CATSREYRTTGELFF. Using reference TRBV15 and TRBJ2-2 for the parts outside the CDR3, the full variable domain is DAMVIQNPRYQVTQFGKPVTLSCSQTLNHNVMYWYQQKSSQAPKLLFHYYDKDFNNEADTPDNFQSRRPNTSFCFLDIRSPGLGDTAMYLCATSREYRTTGELFFGEGSRLTVL.

At least ten counts were recorded for this clonotype. The rearrangement links TRBV12-3 or TRBV12-4 to TRBJ1-1; no reliable D call. This CDR3 contains 13 residues. The ends were cut back, 6 bases at V and 4 bases at J, with 12 bases in the middle. As DNA, the CDR3 is TGTGCCAGCAGCTCAAGGGTGAGCACTGAAGCTTTCTTT. It codes for CASSSRVSTEAFF.

The sample holds a few counts of this clonotype. The chain's CDR3 is CSGIAGITEAFF. The CDR3, as DNA: TGCAGCGGGATCGCGGGTATCACTGAAGCTTTCTTT. The rearrangement uses TRBV29-1 and TRBJ1-1; D is unresolved. The CDR3 contains 12 residues. Germline assignment: CDR1 SQVTM and CDR2 ANQGSEA. V lost 7 bases and J lost 4, with 13 bases in between.

At least ten counts were recorded for this clonotype. The rearrangement uses TRBV12-3 or TRBV12-4 and TRBJ2-5; D gene ambiguous. This CDR3 comprises 11 residues. Trimming cost V 2 bases and J 6 bases, with 4 bases left between them. CDR3 DNA: TGTGCCAGCAGTTTATCTCAGACCCAGTACTTC. Its protein is CASSLSQTQYF.